Below are 31 T cell receptor beta chains sequenced from a single sample in a study of blood T cell repertoires in COVID-19. The repertoire was sequenced with immunoSEQ multiplex PCR; TCRdb's copy has only in-frame clones and lacks some. The top ten hold 9.5% to 12% of the sample, which has some 190,000 clones, about four fifths seen once. The sample comprised peripheral blood. The receptors come from a woman in her forties with COVID-19, enrolled during active disease.

The V call is TRBV11-3, the J call TRBJ2-2; a possible D gene is TRBD1 (6 bases). Germline lookup yields CDR1 SGHNT and CDR2 YENEEA. The CDR3 totals 16 residues. V lost 5 bases and J lost 2, with 15 bases in between. The CDR3 DNA sequence: TGTGCCAGCAGCCGCTCCGGGACAACCAACACCGGGGAGCTGTTTTTT. Amino acids: CASSRSGTTNTGELFF. The whole variable domain, filled in from reference TRBV11-3 and TRBJ2-2, reads EAGVVQSPRYKIIEKKQPVAFWCNPISGHNTLYWYLQNLGQGPELLIRYENEEAVDDSQLPKDRFSAERLKGVDSTLKIQPAELGDSAVYLCASSRSGTTNTGELFFGEGSRLTVL.

The chain recombines TRBV30 with TRBJ1-1; D possibly corresponds to TRBD1 (6 bases). From germline, CDR1 is GTSNPN and CDR2 SVGIG (reference sequence). This CDR3 comprises 14 residues. Trimming stripped 4 bases from V and 1 base from J, with 13 bases between. The DNA of the CDR3 is TGTGCCTGGACAGGGGATGCAGGGAACACTGAAGCTTTCTTT. As protein: CAWTGDAGNTEAFF.

This chain joins TRBV27 and TRBJ1-2; 7 bases fit TRBD1. Per germline, CDR1 MNHEY and CDR2 SMNVEV (reference sequence). The CDR3 loop spans 15 amino acids. V gave up 0 bases and J gave up 8 bases; unmatched junction bases: 9. CDR3 sequence reads: CASSLSAADRWGYTF. Here the CDR3 DNA reads TGTGCCAGCAGTTTATCAGCCGCGGACAGGTGGGGCTACACCTTC.

The table lists this clone with a few counts. CDR3 nucleotide sequence: TGTGCCTGGAGGCGGACTGAAGCTTTCTTT. It translates to CAWRRTEAFF. The chain recombines TRBV30 with TRBJ1-1, with D unclear. Deletions cut 3 bases from V and 5 bases from J, with 4 bases between. The CDR3 length is 10 residues. CDR1 and CDR2 from the germline V gene are GTSNPN and SVGIG (reference sequence).

The chain links TRBV30 to TRBJ1-2; TRBD1 aligns across 7 bases. CDR1 GTSNPN and CDR2 SVGIG come from the germline V gene (reference sequence). Unmatched junction bases numbered 3, after V lost 3 bases and J lost 2 bases. The CDR3 covers 13 residues. CDR3 loop: CAWREQGNYGYTF. The DNA of the CDR3 is TGTGCCTGGAGAGAACAGGGGAACTATGGCTACACCTTC.

The rearrangement links TRBV21-1 to TRBJ1-1. TRBV21-1 is listed as a pseudogene. The CDR3 length is 12 residues. CDR3 amino acids: CASRGGGTEAFF. CDR3 coding DNA: TGTGCCAGCAGGGGGGGTGGCACTGAAGCTTTCTTT.

This clone was observed many times. The V gene is TRBV27, the J gene TRBJ2-6; D gene ambiguous. Germline V gene sequence: CDR1 MNHEY, CDR2 SMNVEV (reference sequence). Trimming cost V 6 bases and J 2 bases, with 8 bases left between them. The CDR3 sequence is 14 residues long. Written as DNA, the CDR3 is TGTGCCAGCAGCACAGTAACTGGGGCCAACGTCCTGACTTTC. Translated: CASSTVTGANVLTF.

V usage is TRBV27 and J usage is TRBJ2-2; 8 nucleotides align to TRBD1. Looked up from germline, CDR1 is MNHEY and CDR2 is SMNVEV (reference sequence). J gave up 0 bases and V 6 bases, and 12 bases lay outside the gene matches. The CDR3 is made up of 18 amino acids. CDR3 bases: TGTGCCAGCAGCCTAGCGACGGACAGGGCCGCGAACACCGGGGAGCTGTTTTTT. Translated, it gives CASSLATDRAANTGELFF.

This chain joins TRBV23-1 and TRBJ2-1, with D unclear. TRBV23-1 is treated as an ORF (open reading frame) with a function not yet certain. The CDR3 extends over 15 amino acids. V lost 0 bases and J 14 bases, leaving 20 bases between the germline ends. CDR3 sequence: CASSQSDNFTGLEFF. CDR3 in DNA: TGCGCCAGCAGTCAATCTGATAATTTTACGGGTCTTGAGTTCTTC.

The chain's CDR3 is CASSTGTVYEQYF. CDR3 nucleotide sequence: TGTGCCAGCAGTACCGGGACAGTCTACGAGCAGTACTTC. The chain has TRBV6-5 and TRBJ2-7; 7 bases line up with TRBD1. The junction had 4 bases not matched to a gene; V was cut back by 5 bases and J by 3 bases. Germline CDR1 MNHEY, CDR2 SVGAGI. CDR3 size: 13 residues.

The chain recombines TRBV7-8 with TRBJ2-7; D may be TRBD2 (5 bases). The ends were cut back, 3 bases at V and 0 bases at J, with 15 bases in the middle. This CDR3 is built from 16 residues. CDR1 SGHVS and CDR2 FQNEAQ come from the germline V gene. In DNA, the CDR3 is TGTGCCAGCAGCTTTCTGATCGGGGTGAGCTCCTACGAGCAGTACTTC. It encodes CASSFLIGVSSYEQYF.

Here the CDR3 DNA reads TGCAGTGCTAGTTTCCCAGGGTGGCACACTGAAGCTTTCTTT. It encodes CSASFPGWHTEAFF. This sequence joins TRBV20-1 and TRBJ1-1; weak D call: TRBD1 (5 bases). The CDR3 is 14 amino acids. V was clipped by 3 bases and J by 3 bases, with 14 bases between them. Germline V gene sequence: CDR1 DFQATT, CDR2 SNEGSKA (reference sequence).

The chain employs TRBV12-3 or TRBV12-4 and TRBJ1-5; D is ambiguous. The CDR3 extends over 12 amino acids. Trimming shortened V by 5 bases and J by 7 bases, and 9 bases separated the two germline ends. CDR3 sequence: CASSLPGQPQHF. In nucleotides, the CDR3 is TGTGCCAGCAGTCTCCCGGGACAGCCCCAGCATTTT.

This chain joins TRBV30 and TRBJ1-5; possibly TRBD1 for D (5 bases). V lost 0 bases, J lost 3 bases, and 12 bases lay in between. CDR1 and CDR2 from the germline V gene are GTSNPN and SVGIG (reference sequence). The CDR3 spans 15 residues. The CDR3 reads CAWSVLGADNQPQHF. In nucleotides, the CDR3 is TGTGCCTGGAGTGTACTTGGGGCGGACAATCAGCCCCAGCATTTT.

The rearrangement joins TRBV5-5 to TRBJ2-7, with 11 positions matching TRBD2. This CDR3 has 15 residues. The trim removed 1 base at V and 5 bases at J, leaving 5 bases unmatched. In germline, CDR1 is SGHKS, CDR2 YYEKEE (reference sequence). The CDR3 DNA reads as TGTGCCAGCAGCTTGTCTCTAGCGGGAGGAGACGAGCAGTACTTC. Amino acids: CASSLSLAGGDEQYF. Combining the CDR3 with reference TRBV5-5 and TRBJ2-7 gives the whole variable domain DAGVTQSPTHLIKTRGQQVTLRCSPISGHKSVSWYQQVLGQGPQFIFQYYEKEERGRGNFPDRFSARQFPNYSSELNVNALLLGDSALYLCASSLSLAGGDEQYFGPGTRLTVT.

This rearrangement joins TRBV19 to TRBJ1-1, with D uncertain. This CDR3 is built from 12 residues. The germline CDR1 and CDR2 sequences are LNHDA and SQIVND (reference sequence). The V end was cut by 5 bases, the J end by 0 bases, with 4 bases between. This chain's CDR3 is CASSPLNTEAFF. As DNA, the CDR3 is TGTGCCAGTAGTCCCTTGAACACTGAAGCTTTCTTT.

The chain recombines TRBV29-1 with TRBJ2-2, with 7 bases fitting TRBD2. This CDR3 is built from 17 residues. Per germline, CDR1 SQVTM and CDR2 ANQGSEA. J lost 2 bases, V lost 3 bases, and 12 bases had no gene match. DNA for the CDR3: TGCAGCGTTGAGGGGTGGAAGGCGGGAGATAACACCGGGGAGCTGTTTTTT. This sequence encodes CSVEGWKAGDNTGELFF.

The chain couples TRBV15 to TRBJ2-2; D is unresolved. CDR1 is LNHNV and CDR2 is YYDKDF in the germline V gene (reference sequence). This CDR3 spans 13 amino acids. The V end lost 6 bases, the J end lost 3 bases, and 8 bases lay between the germline ends. CDR3 amino acids: CATSVSDTGELFF. CDR3 in DNA: TGTGCCACCAGTGTTTCGGACACCGGGGAGCTGTTTTTT.

The rearrangement uses TRBV7-6 and TRBJ2-2, with D uncertain. Trimming removed 2 bases from V and 5 bases from J, with 6 bases in between. This CDR3 has 13 residues. The V gene's germline CDR1 is SGHVS and CDR2 FNYEAQ. The CDR3 sequence: CASSLTPTGELFF. The CDR3, as DNA: TGTGCCAGCAGCTTAACACCTACCGGGGAGCTGTTTTTT.

The rearrangement uses TRBV2 and TRBJ1-1, with 8 bases lining up with TRBD1. CDR3 size: 15 residues. Unmatched junction bases numbered 4, after V lost 3 bases and J lost 1 base. The germline gives CDR1 SNHLY, CDR2 FYNNEI. CDR3 region: CASSDPGTGNTEAFF. The CDR3 DNA follows: TGTGCCAGCAGTGACCCCGGGACAGGGAACACTGAAGCTTTCTTT. Full variable domain (missing parts from reference TRBV2 and TRBJ1-1): EPEVTQTPSHQVTQMGQEVILRCVPISNHLYFYWYRQILGQKVEFLVSFYNNEISEKSEIFDDQFSVERPDGSNFTLKIRSTKLEDSAMYFCASSDPGTGNTEAFFGQGTRLTVV.

The V call is TRBV7-2, the J call TRBJ1-5, with D perhaps TRBD1 (5 bases). Trimming left V 3 bases short and J 4 bases short, with 22 bases between. The V gene's germline CDR1 is SGHTA and CDR2 FQGNSA. The CDR3 runs 18 residues. CDR3 in amino acids: CASSFGGSGGYANQPQHF. CDR3 nucleotide sequence: TGTGCCAGCAGCTTTGGGGGGAGCGGGGGGTACGCGAATCAGCCCCAGCATTTT.

The chain is built from TRBV27 and TRBJ1-5; 9 bases line up with TRBD1. The CDR3 length is 16 residues. Per germline, CDR1 MNHEY and CDR2 SMNVEV (reference sequence). With 6 bases clipped from V and 0 bases from J, the junction kept 6 bases outside the gene matches. The CDR3 DNA follows: TGTGCCAGCAGGCAGACAGGGGGTTATAGCAATCAGCCCCAGCATTTT. Protein: CASRQTGGYSNQPQHF.

V usage is TRBV15 and J usage is TRBJ2-2, with 7 bases that match TRBD1. The V and J ends lost 4 bases and 7 bases, in that order; junction bases with no gene match: 3. The CDR3 runs to 13 residues. CDR1 is LNHNV, CDR2 YYDKDF, per germline (reference sequence). The DNA for the CDR3 is TGTGCCACCAGCAAGGGGGCGTTCGGGGAGCTGTTTTTT. It translates to CATSKGAFGELFF. Complete variable domain (other parts from reference TRBV15 and TRBJ2-2): DAMVIQNPRYQVTQFGKPVTLSCSQTLNHNVMYWYQQKSSQAPKLLFHYYDKDFNNEADTPDNFQSRRPNTSFCFLDIRSPGLGDTAMYLCATSKGAFGELFFGEGSRLTVL.

The genes are TRBV6-2 or TRBV6-3 and TRBJ2-3; D unresolved. The CDR3 consists of 17 residues. Trimming stripped 0 bases from V and 0 bases from J, with 13 bases between. Germline V CDR1 and CDR2: MNHEY, SVGEGT. CDR3: CASSYSMAHPSTDTQYF. The CDR3, as DNA: TGTGCCAGCAGTTACTCCATGGCCCATCCTAGCACAGATACGCAGTATTTT.

CDR3 in DNA: TGTGCCAGCAGCCCCGACGGCTGGCGGGAGCAGTACGTC. Translated, it gives CASSPDGWREQYV. The genes are TRBV5-4 and TRBJ2-7; D is unresolved. Per the germline V gene, CDR1 is SGHNT and CDR2 is YYREEE (reference sequence). This CDR3 is 13 amino acids long. The V and J ends lost 4 bases and 7 bases respectively, with 15 bases between them.

The genes are TRBV30 and TRBJ1-6; TRBD1 agrees at 7 bases. This CDR3 has 17 amino acids. The germline gives CDR1 GTSNPN, CDR2 SVGIG (reference sequence). The junction had 7 bases not matched to a gene; V was cut back by 2 bases and J by 0 bases. The CDR3 spells CAWSFGTASSYNSPLHF. As DNA, the CDR3 is TGTGCCTGGAGTTTCGGGACAGCCAGCTCCTATAATTCACCCCTCCACTTT.

The rearrangement uses TRBV19 and TRBJ2-5; 9 bases match TRBD2. V gave up 5 bases and J gave up 5 bases; unmatched junction bases: 9. The CDR3 sequence is 15 residues long. From germline, CDR1 is LNHDA and CDR2 SQIVND (reference sequence). This CDR3 reads CASSPSGGLIETQYF. DNA for the CDR3: TGTGCCAGTAGTCCAAGCGGGGGGCTTATCGAGACCCAGTACTTC.

J is TRBJ2-1 and V is TRBV7-8; 9 bases agree with TRBD2. CDR3 size: 19 residues. V gave up 5 bases and J gave up 0 bases; unmatched junction bases: 14. Germline CDR1 SGHVS, CDR2 FQNEAQ. CDR3 nucleotides: TGTGCCAGCAGCCCGGAACTAGCGGGTGCCTCTCTCTCCTACAATGAGCAGTTCTTC. As protein: CASSPELAGASLSYNEQFF.

The chain combines TRBV2 with TRBJ2-7; 11 bases align to TRBD2. Germline V lookup: CDR1 SNHLY, CDR2 FYNNEI. There are 22 residues in the CDR3. Trimming at V came to 2 bases and at J to 5 bases, leaving 26 bases not matched to a gene. This chain's CDR3 is CASSENLRYSGRANRAKDEQYF. The CDR3 DNA reads TGTGCCAGCAGTGAAAATCTCCGATATAGCGGGAGGGCCAATCGAGCGAAGGACGAGCAGTACTTC.

This clone has just a few counts. This chain links TRBV19 with TRBJ2-7; D possibly corresponds to TRBD2 (6 bases). CDR3 length equals 13 residues. CDR1 is LNHDA and CDR2 is SQIVND in the germline V gene (reference sequence). V was pared by 1 base and J by 7 bases, with 11 bases between. The CDR3 DNA reads as TGTGCCAGTAGTATAGTCCTCGCGGGGGAGCAGTACTTC. The encoded protein is CASSIVLAGEQYF. The full variable domain, completed using reference TRBV19 and TRBJ2-7, is DGGITQSPKYLFRKEGQNVTLSCEQNLNHDAMYWYRQDPGQGLRLIYYSQIVNDFQKGDIAEGYSVSREKKESFPLTVTSAQKNPTAFYLCASSIVLAGEQYFGPGTRLTVT.

The chain uses TRBV18 and TRBJ1-4, with D uncertain. Germline assignment: CDR1 KGHSH and CDR2 LQKENI. The CDR3 is 15 amino acids. Trimming shortened V by 1 base and J by 4 bases, and 10 bases separated the two germline ends. CDR3 DNA: TGTGCCAGCTCACCACTCGGTGCCGGTAATGAAAAACTGTTTTTT. This encodes CASSPLGAGNEKLFF. The full variable domain, rest sourced from reference TRBV18 and TRBJ1-4, is NAGVMQNPRHLVRRRGQEARLRCSPMKGHSHVYWYRQLPEEGLKFMVYLQKENIIDESGMPKERFSAEFPKEGPSILRIQQVVRGDSAAYFCASSPLGAGNEKLFFGSGTQLSVL.